This entry lists 13 T cell receptor beta chains sequenced from one sample in a study of shared clonotypes between healthy human individuals. The method was immunoSEQ multiplex PCR; TCRdb's version includes in-frame clones alone and lacks a portion of them. The profile covers some 200,000 clones, with about 93% appearing a single time and more than 0.065% taken by the ten largest. Material for sequencing was naive CD4+ T cells sorted from blood. The subset: CD45RA+ positively selected. The receptors were sampled from a woman aged 25-40 years in good health.

The J gene is TRBJ2-7, the V gene TRBV4-2; 7 bases line up with TRBD1. Germline V gene data show CDR1 as LGHNA and CDR2 as YNFKEQ. After removal of 4 bases from V and 2 bases from J, the junction contained 8 bases not matched to a gene. The CDR3 is 15 residues long. CDR3 sequence reads: CASSLEGDRTYEQYF. CDR3 nucleotide sequence: TGTGCCAGCAGCCTCGAAGGGGACAGAACCTACGAGCAGTACTTC.

The chain has TRBV5-1 and TRBJ1-2; D uncertain. Trimming took off 0 bases at V and 1 base at J, with 13 bases between the two ends. The CDR3 has 16 amino acids. Germline CDR1 reads SGHRS; CDR2 reads YFSETQ. The chain's CDR3 is CASSLGPGNSNYGYTF. Written as DNA, the CDR3 is TGCGCCAGCAGCTTGGGCCCTGGAAACAGTAACTATGGCTACACCTTC.

The rearrangement links TRBV18 to TRBJ1-3; a possible D gene is TRBD1 (5 bases). Germline V gene data show CDR1 as KGHSH and CDR2 as LQKENI. The V end lost 4 bases, the J end lost 5 bases, and 6 bases lay between the germline ends. The CDR3 contains 12 residues. This chain's CDR3 is CASSRGRNTIYF. The CDR3 DNA sequence: TGTGCCAGCTCACGGGGGAGAAACACCATATATTTT.

CDR3 protein: CASSYGWLQRGEQYF. The CDR3 region has the DNA TGTGCCAGCAGTTACGGTTGGCTTCAGAGGGGGGAGCAGTACTTC. V and J are TRBV6-5 and TRBJ2-7; a possible D gene is TRBD1 (6 bases). This CDR3 contains 15 residues. Trimming cost V 2 bases and J 7 bases, with 18 bases left between them. Germline-derived CDR1 and CDR2 are MNHEY and SVGAGI.

For this clone: Because the CDR3's place on the DNA is in doubt, the DNA is left out and the CDR3 is given as listed by TCRdb. The rearrangement uses TRBV7-9 and TRBJ2-7; TRBD2 reflects the table's D call only, with no check against the DNA. CDR1 SEHNR and CDR2 FQNEAQ come from the germline V gene (reference sequence). 14 amino acids form the CDR3, both terminal residues included. The CDR3 loop reads CASSLVGLGTPWYF.

The chain couples TRBV5-1 to TRBJ1-6; 7 bases are shared with TRBD1. This CDR3 spans 15 amino acids. Trimming cost V 4 bases and J 7 bases; bases outside gene matches: 8. Germline lookup yields CDR1 SGHRS and CDR2 YFSETQ. The CDR3 spells CASSPYQGGNSPLHF. In DNA form, the CDR3 reads TGCGCCAGCAGCCCGTACCAGGGGGGCAATTCACCCCTCCACTTT.

The chain uses TRBV28 and TRBJ2-5; D unclear. The CDR3 contains 12 residues. The germline V and J ends were trimmed by 6 bases and 2 bases, with 7 bases remaining between them. Germline CDR1 and CDR2: MDHEN and SYDVKM. The CDR3 spells CASSVIQETQYF. The CDR3 DNA sequence: TGTGCCAGCAGCGTGATACAAGAGACCCAGTACTTC.

The chain uses TRBV2 and TRBJ2-7; D could derive from TRBD1 or TRBD2 (6 bases each). CDR3 size: 14 residues. V lost 5 bases, J lost 3 bases, and 14 bases lay in between. CDR1 is SNHLY, CDR2 FYNNEI, per germline. CDR3 bases: TGTGCCAGCAGTTTCGGGGGCGCCGTCTACGAGCAGTACTTC. Translated, it gives CASSFGGAVYEQYF.

In DNA form, the CDR3 reads TGTGCCAGCAGTTACCAGGGAAAACTGTTTTTT. This sequence encodes CASSYQGKLFF. This rearrangement joins TRBV6-5 to TRBJ1-4; maybe TRBD1 (5 bases). Germline assignment: CDR1 MNHEY and CDR2 SVGAGI. V lost 2 bases and J 10 bases, leaving 5 bases between the germline ends. The CDR3 length is 11 residues.

The genes are TRBV5-1 and TRBJ2-1; 8 bases are a match to TRBD2. The CDR3 is 18 amino acids. Germline values: CDR1 SGHRS, CDR2 YFSETQ. The ends lost 0 bases at V and 1 base at J; junction bases unmatched: 9. The chain's CDR3 is CASSLVLAGRLSYNEQFF. The CDR3 DNA sequence: TGCGCCAGCAGCTTGGTCCTAGCGGGCCGGCTTTCCTACAATGAGCAGTTCTTC.

The rearrangement joins TRBV9 to TRBJ2-5; D is ambiguous. Deletions cut 0 bases from V and 1 base from J, with 7 bases between. CDR1 is SGDLS and CDR2 is YYNGEE in the germline V gene. CDR3 length: 14 residues. Written as DNA, the CDR3 is TGTGCCAGCAGCGTAGAACTAACCCAAGAGACCCAGTACTTC. Translated: CASSVELTQETQYF.

This clone was recorded once. This rearrangement joins TRBV29-1 to TRBJ1-4; D is uncertain. In germline, CDR1 is SQVTM, CDR2 ANQGSEA. This CDR3 region has 15 residues. Trimming removed 6 bases at V and 0 bases at J, with 14 bases between. CDR3 in amino acids: CSVSGGSTTNEKLFF. The CDR3 region has the DNA TGCAGCGTCTCCGGTGGTTCGACAACTAATGAAAAACTGTTTTTT.

V gene TRBV19 combines with J gene TRBJ2-1, with 8 nucleotides matching TRBD2. The J segment lost 0 bases and the V segment lost 5 bases, leaving 3 bases of the junction unmatched. This CDR3 is built from 15 residues. The germline gives CDR1 LNHDA, CDR2 SQIVND (reference sequence). The CDR3 DNA is TGTGCCAGTAGTCAGAGCGGGAGCTCCTACAATGAGCAGTTCTTC. Amino acid sequence: CASSQSGSSYNEQFF.